One and the same sample provided the 30 T cell receptor beta chains below, sequenced in a study of blood T cell repertoires in COVID-19. Sequencing was performed with immunoSEQ multiplex PCR; in TCRdb, only in-frame clones are kept and a portion is missing. The sample contains 230,000 or so clones, 75% to 85% of which appear only once. Sequenced input: peripheral blood. All receptors derive from a man in his forties or fifties who had recovered from COVID-19.

The J gene is TRBJ2-5, the V gene TRBV11-2; 8 nucleotides match TRBD2. From germline, CDR1 is SGHAT and CDR2 FQNNGV. J gave up 7 bases and V 2 bases, and 6 bases lay outside the gene matches. The CDR3 extends over 14 amino acids. This CDR3 reads CASSLNSGVLTQYF. CDR3 in DNA: TGTGCCAGCAGCTTAAATAGCGGGGTTCTGACCCAGTACTTC.

This clone was recorded a few times. The gene calls are TRBV5-1 and TRBJ1-1; TRBD1 matches 9 bases. V lost 3 bases to trimming and J lost 1 base; unmatched junction nucleotides: 10. The CDR3 runs to 17 residues. Germline CDR1 is SGHRS and CDR2 is YFSETQ. The CDR3 coding sequence is TGCGCCAGCAGCTCACCCTTAACAGGGGGCGGGAACACTGAAGCTTTCTTT. It translates to CASSSPLTGGGNTEAFF.

The chain carries TRBV5-1 and TRBJ2-7; 14 positions agree with TRBD2. CDR3 length: 16 amino acids. The junction had 8 bases not matched to a gene; V was cut back by 4 bases and J by 5 bases. Germline CDR1 SGHRS, CDR2 YFSETQ. CDR3 loop: CASSPGTSGSRHEQYF. In DNA, the CDR3 is TGCGCCAGCAGCCCCGGGACTAGCGGGAGTCGACACGAGCAGTACTTC.

This chain connects TRBV27 to TRBJ2-3, with 9 bases lining up with TRBD2. Per germline, CDR1 MNHEY and CDR2 SMNVEV (reference sequence). The CDR3 is 15 amino acids. Germline trimming cut 4 bases from V and 4 bases from J; bases unmatched to any gene: 6. The CDR3 spells CASSWREGRADTQYF. The DNA for the CDR3 is TGTGCCAGCAGTTGGCGGGAGGGCCGCGCAGATACGCAGTATTTT.

The chain recombines TRBV29-1 with TRBJ1-1, with TRBD1 matching over 7 bases. This CDR3 is built from 14 residues. CDR1 is SQVTM, CDR2 ANQGSEA, per germline. V was clipped by 6 bases and J by 0 bases; unmatched bases: 7. The CDR3 DNA reads as TGCAGCGTCCTCCCGGGACAGTTGAACACTGAAGCTTTCTTT. Protein product: CSVLPGQLNTEAFF. Complete variable domain (other parts from reference TRBV29-1 and TRBJ1-1): SAVISQKPSRDICQRGTSLTIQCQVDSQVTMMFWYRQQPGQSLTLIATANQGSEATYESGFVIDKFPISRPNLTFSTLTVSNMSPEDSSIYLCSVLPGQLNTEAFFGQGTRLTVV.

This clone has a single count. The chain carries TRBV19 and TRBJ2-5, with D possibly matching TRBD1 (6 bases). CDR1 and CDR2 (germline): LNHDA, SQIVND (reference sequence). CDR3 length: 13 amino acids. Trimming removed 3 bases from V and 5 bases from J, with 10 bases in between. This CDR3 reads CASSIGGGETQYF. The CDR3 region has the DNA TGTGCCAGTAGTATTGGGGGCGGGGAGACCCAGTACTTC.

CDR3 amino acids: CASSPAGVLETQYF. The CDR3 DNA sequence: TGTGCCAGCTCACCAGCGGGGGTTCTCGAGACCCAGTACTTC. The V call is TRBV18, the J call TRBJ2-5; the match to TRBD2 covers 7 bases. Germline lookup yields CDR1 KGHSH and CDR2 LQKENI. Losses at the gene ends were 2 bases for V and 5 bases for J; bases not matched to a gene: 5. There are 14 residues in the CDR3.

This clone has a single count. The chain employs TRBV3-1 (or the pseudogene TRBV3-2) and TRBJ2-2; a possible D gene is TRBD2 (5 bases). The CDR3 covers 13 residues. Germline lookup yields CDR1 LGHDT and CDR2 YNNKEL (reference sequence). The chain's CDR3 is CASGRSETGELFF. DNA for the CDR3: TGTGCTTCGGGGAGATCCGAAACCGGGGAGCTGTTTTTT.

The V gene is TRBV2, the J gene TRBJ1-5; the D is unclear. Germline-derived CDR1 and CDR2 are SNHLY and FYNNEI. Trimming took off 6 bases at V and 7 bases at J, with 13 bases between the two ends. The CDR3 is 13 amino acids. CDR3 bases: TGTGCCAGCAGGATAGCCCCGGGGCAGCCCCAGCATTTT. It encodes CASRIAPGQPQHF.

This clone was detected a few times. The CDR3 coding sequence is TGCGCCAGCAGCACTTCCGGGACAGGGTATTCACCCCTCCACTTT. Its protein product is CASSTSGTGYSPLHF. The chain employs TRBV5-1 and TRBJ1-6, with 9 bases matching TRBD1. Germline V CDR1 and CDR2: SGHRS, YFSETQ. After removal of 4 bases from V and 8 bases from J, the junction contained 7 bases not matched to a gene. CDR3 size: 15 residues.

With regard to this clone: The identical CDR3 is also encoded by other nucleotide sequences in the sample. This chain uses TRBV5-1 with TRBJ1-1, with unresolved D. Trimming shortened V by 0 bases and J by 0 bases, and 6 bases separated the two germline ends. The CDR3 consists of 14 residues. Germline V gives CDR1 SGHRS, CDR2 YFSETQ. The CDR3 sequence: CASSLGSVNTEAFF. CDR3 DNA sequence: TGCGCCAGCAGCTTGGGATCAGTGAACACTGAAGCTTTCTTT.

Remarks on this clone: This CDR3 is also generated by other DNA sequences in the sample. This chain links TRBV7-2 with TRBJ2-3; D perhaps matches TRBD2 (5 bases). The V gene's germline CDR1 is SGHTA and CDR2 FQGNSA. The CDR3 extends over 15 amino acids. V was shortened by 0 bases and J by 0 bases, with 7 bases between the two germline ends. The CDR3 sequence: CASSLASGSTDTQYF. The CDR3 region has the DNA TGTGCCAGCAGCTTAGCAAGCGGTAGCACAGATACGCAGTATTTT.

V is TRBV20-1 and J is TRBJ1-3, with 8 bases aligning to TRBD1. The CDR3 loop spans 11 amino acids. The germline V gene has CDR1 DFQATT and CDR2 SNEGSKA (reference sequence). CDR3 coding DNA: TGCACGGGACAGGCTGGAAACACCATATATTTT. This encodes CTGQAGNTIYF.

This clone was found once. This rearrangement joins TRBV24-1 to TRBJ2-3, with 8 positions matching TRBD2. V shed 4 bases, J shed 5 bases, and the junction held 13 bases outside the gene matches. Germline loops: CDR1 KGHDR, CDR2 SFDVKD. The CDR3 runs to 17 residues. The CDR3 DNA reads TGTGCCACCAGTGACCCTGCTCGAGCGGGAGAGGGAGATACGCAGTATTTT. It translates to CATSDPARAGEGDTQYF.

The rearrangement links TRBV5-1 to TRBJ2-7, with TRBD2 matching 15 bases. The CDR3 sequence is 20 residues long. Germline trimming cut 3 bases from V and 0 bases from J; bases unmatched to any gene: 13. Germline CDR1 reads SGHRS; CDR2 reads YFSETQ. The CDR3 DNA follows: TGCGCCAGCAGCTCCTACCGGACTAGCGGGAGGGCAAGACGCTCCTACGAGCAGTACTTC. Translating gives CASSSYRTSGRARRSYEQYF. Together with reference TRBV5-1 and TRBJ2-7, the CDR3 gives the full variable domain: KAGVTQTPRYLIKTRGQQVTLSCSPISGHRSVSWYQQTPGQGLQFLFEYFSETQRNKGNFPGRFSGRQFSNSRSEMNVSTLELGDSALYLCASSSYRTSGRARRSYEQYFGPGTRLTVT.

The chain couples TRBV9 to TRBJ2-5, with 7 bases matching TRBD2. Trimming removed 2 bases from V and 6 bases from J; junction bases left unmatched: 7. This CDR3 is built from 14 residues. The germline V gene encodes CDR1 SGDLS and CDR2 YYNGEE. The CDR3 sequence is CASSVGGSSQTQYF. The CDR3 bases are TGTGCCAGCAGCGTTGGCGGGAGTAGCCAGACCCAGTACTTC.

The V and J genes are TRBV5-4 and TRBJ1-2; D is unresolved. CDR3 length: 15 amino acids. The V end was cut by 0 bases, the J end by 0 bases, with 9 bases between. CDR1 is SGHNT and CDR2 is YYREEE in the germline V gene (reference sequence). The CDR3, as DNA: TGTGCCAGCAGCTTGGGCCCCCTAGCTAACTATGGCTACACCTTC. Translation: CASSLGPLANYGYTF. Variable domain in full (rest from reference TRBV5-4 and TRBJ1-2): ETGVTQSPTHLIKTRGQQVTLRCSSQSGHNTVSWYQQALGQGPQFIFQYYREEENGRGNFPPRFSGLQFPNYSSELNVNALELDDSALYLCASSLGPLANYGYTFGSGTRLTVV.

The rearrangement uses TRBV10-3 and TRBJ2-2, with TRBD1 matching over 10 bases. Trimming removed 6 bases from V and 4 bases from J; junction bases left unmatched: 14. Per the germline V gene, CDR1 is ENHRY and CDR2 is SYGVKD. The CDR3 consists of 18 residues. The CDR3 nucleotides are TGTGCCATCAGACCCGGGACAGGGGTCCCCCACCCCACCGGGGAGCTGTTTTTT. Protein sequence: CAIRPGTGVPHPTGELFF.

V usage is TRBV11-2 and J usage is TRBJ2-4; D gene unclear. Germline loops: CDR1 SGHAT, CDR2 FQNNGV. V shed 1 base and J shed 7 bases, with 8 bases lying between them. This CDR3 is built from 13 residues. CDR3 in DNA: TGTGCCAGCAGCTTAGCTACAGTTAACATTCAGTACTTC. Residues: CASSLATVNIQYF.

The genes are TRBV4-1 and TRBJ2-2; no clear D gene. This CDR3 has 16 amino acids. Per the germline V gene, CDR1 is MGHRA and CDR2 is YSYEKL. Trimming pared 1 base from V and 4 bases from J, leaving 13 bases between. In DNA, the CDR3 is TGCGCCAGCAGCCAAGTTTTACGGAGAGTCACCGGGGAGCTGTTTTTT. Translation: CASSQVLRRVTGELFF.

This clone was recorded only once. CDR3 in DNA: TGTGCCAGCAGCCAACTTACAGGTACCTCCTCTGGGGCCAACGTCCTGACTTTC. Protein product: CASSQLTGTSSGANVLTF. The V and J genes are TRBV14 and TRBJ2-6, with D maybe TRBD1 (5 bases). CDR1 and CDR2 from the germline V gene are SGHDN and FVKESK. Trimming took off 2 bases at V and 0 bases at J, with 14 bases between the two ends. The CDR3 sequence is 18 residues long.

This clone was observed once. The J gene is TRBJ1-2, the V gene TRBV7-2, with D tentatively TRBD1 (6 bases). The CDR3 totals 14 residues. Trimming removed 3 bases from V and 7 bases from J, with 15 bases in between. Germline V gene data show CDR1 as SGHTA and CDR2 as FQGNSA. CDR3 residues: CASSLRGGGSGYTF. Written as DNA, the CDR3 is TGTGCCAGCAGCTTGAGGGGGGGCGGTAGTGGCTACACCTTC.

This clone was seen only once. The chain joins TRBV10-3 to TRBJ1-1; 10 bases map to TRBD1. There are 17 residues in the CDR3. Germline values: CDR1 ENHRY, CDR2 SYGVKD. Trimming took 0 bases from V and 6 from J; bases not matched to a gene: 10. The CDR3 here is CAISESRAGQGLAEAFF. The DNA of the CDR3 is TGTGCCATCAGTGAGTCCAGGGCGGGACAGGGGCTAGCTGAAGCTTTCTTT.

The chain has TRBV7-2 and TRBJ1-1; 9 bases map to TRBD1. CDR1 and CDR2 (germline): SGHTA, FQGNSA. The CDR3 contains 13 residues. V trimming: 6 bases; J trimming: 5 bases; junction bases outside the gene matches: 4. The CDR3 DNA reads as TGTGCCAGCAGGGGGGGACAGGGAACTGAAGCTTTCTTT. Translating it yields CASRGGQGTEAFF.

This chain links TRBV4-3 with TRBJ2-1; 10 bases are a match to TRBD2. The length of the CDR3 is 16 residues. Germline trimming cut 1 base from V and 6 bases from J; bases unmatched to any gene: 6. Germline values: CDR1 LGHNA, CDR2 YSLEER. The CDR3 sequence is CASSQVGAGGGNEQFF. The CDR3 bases are TGCGCCAGCAGCCAAGTTGGAGCGGGAGGGGGCAATGAGCAGTTCTTC.

The chain recombines TRBV11-2 with TRBJ1-2, with unresolved D. Germline lookup yields CDR1 SGHAT and CDR2 FQNNGV. The CDR3 is made up of 14 amino acids. V was trimmed by 3 bases and J by 0 bases, leaving 8 bases between them. DNA for the CDR3: TGTGCCAGCAGCTTGTCGTTAGCTAACTATGGCTACACCTTC. Its translation is CASSLSLANYGYTF.

This chain uses TRBV3-1 (or the pseudogene TRBV3-2) with TRBJ2-2, with 9 bases fitting TRBD1. CDR1 and CDR2 from the germline V gene are LGHDT and YNNKEL (reference sequence). The CDR3 is made up of 16 amino acids. The ends lost 1 base at V and 7 bases at J; junction bases unmatched: 7. CDR3 residues: CASSQAAQGAHGELFF. CDR3 nucleotides: TGTGCCAGCAGCCAAGCCGCACAGGGGGCTCACGGGGAGCTGTTTTTT.

The chain carries TRBV27 and TRBJ1-1; no reliable D call. The germline V gene has CDR1 MNHEY and CDR2 SMNVEV (reference sequence). CDR3 length: 15 amino acids. Trimming removed 5 bases from V and 1 base from J, with 14 bases in between. CDR3 amino acids: CASSPGTLGNTEAFF. CDR3 coding DNA: TGTGCCAGCAGTCCAGGCACCCTTGGGAACACTGAAGCTTTCTTT.

This clone has a handful of counts. The CDR3 DNA reads as TGTGCCAGCAGCTTACAAACCGGGACAGCAGTTCACTACGAGCAGTACTTC. Protein: CASSLQTGTAVHYEQYF. This chain connects TRBV5-5 to TRBJ2-7; the match to TRBD1 covers 7 bases. This CDR3 contains 17 residues. J gave up 3 bases and V 2 bases, and 14 bases lay outside the gene matches. Germline V lookup: CDR1 SGHKS, CDR2 YYEKEE (reference sequence).

This chain uses TRBV6-5 with TRBJ1-2; TRBD1 aligns across 7 bases. The CDR3 runs 13 residues. The germline V gene encodes CDR1 MNHEY and CDR2 SVGAGI. V was pared by 6 bases and J by 5 bases, with 6 bases of the junction left unmatched. CDR3 nucleotide sequence: TGTGCCAGCAGGCGACAGGGCTTATATGGCTACACCTTC. The encoded protein is CASRRQGLYGYTF.